A selection of T cell receptor beta chains follows, all from one sample in a study of T cells in Graves' hyperthyroidism and ophthalmopathy. TCRdb re-called the multiplex PCR reads through MiXCR, storing one row per CDR3 protein. Here the sample spans a few hundred thousand distinct CDR3 sequences, around 13% being singletons. Sequencing was performed on blood. These receptors were obtained from a woman in her thirties with Graves' hyperthyroidism that later progressed to Graves' ophthalmopathy. The CDR3 runs from the conserved cysteine through the conserved F or W. D genes are given only for firm matches. Not every row has a clone size; where given, it reads once, few, many or a size class.

v_call	j_call	clone_size	d_call	cdr3_nt	cdr3_aa
TRBV11-3	TRBJ2-7	many	-	TGTGCCAGCAGCCCCCGGGGGTACGAGCAGTACTTC	CASSPRGYEQYF
TRBV12-3/TRBV12-4	TRBJ2-1	few	TRBD2	TGTGCCAGCAGAAAGCGGGAGGGCTGGAACAATGAGCAGTTCTTC	CASRKREGWNNEQFF
TRBV20-1	TRBJ2-3	many	-	TGCAGTGTTCAGTTGGCTACAGATACGCAGTATTTT	CSVQLATDTQYF
TRBV5-1	TRBJ2-1	-	-	TGCGCCAGCAGAGGGACCAGGGGCCCAAGCTCCTACAATGAGCAGTTCTTC	CASRGTRGPSSYNEQFF
TRBV28	TRBJ2-3	many	-	TGTGCCAGCAGTTCCTTTCTCACAGCTAGTGATACGCAGTATTTT	CASSSFLTASDTQYF
TRBV19	TRBJ1-1	many	-	TGTGCCAGTAGACAGACCATGAACACTGAAGCTTTCTTT	CASRQTMNTEAFF
TRBV12-3/TRBV12-4	TRBJ1-2	many	-	TGTGCCAGCAGTTTCATGCAGGTCGGCTACACCTTC	CASSFMQVGYTF
TRBV2	TRBJ2-2	few	-	TGTGCCAGCAGTGGACAGGTCCTAAACACCGGGGAGCTGTTTTTT	CASSGQVLNTGELFF
TRBV28	TRBJ2-2	few	-	TGTGCCAGCTCTACAGGGTCCGGGTTCATCACCGGGGAGCTGTCTTTT	CASSTGSGFITGELSF
TRBV10-3	TRBJ1-2	-	TRBD1	TGTGCCATCAGTGCCGGGACGGCAGGGGGGGCCTATGGCTACACCTTC	CAISAGTAGGAYGYTF
TRBV30	TRBJ1-6	many	TRBD1	TGTGCCTGGACCTGGACAGGGGGTGGGTCACCCCTCCACTTT	CAWTWTGGGSPLHF
TRBV20-1	TRBJ2-1	many	-	TGCAGTGCTAGTCGCCAAATCAATGAGCAGTTCTTC	CSASRQINEQFF
TRBV6-2/TRBV6-3	TRBJ2-5	few	TRBD2	TGTACCAGCAAAGGGTGGCCGGGACTAGCGGGAGAAGAGACCCAGTACTTC	CTSKGWPGLAGEETQYF
TRBV30	TRBJ2-3	many	-	TGTGCCTGGAGAGAACGATGGGACGGAGATACGCAGTATTTT	CAWRERWDGDTQYF
TRBV28	TRBJ2-1	many	TRBD2	TGTGCCAGCACCCCTGGGACTAGCGGGAGGGGTGAGCAGTTCTTC	CASTPGTSGRGEQFF
TRBV12-5	TRBJ1-1	-	-	TGTGCTAGTGGTTTCGATGGGGGGATGACTGAAGCTTTCTTT	CASGFDGGMTEAFF
TRBV6-2/TRBV6-3	TRBJ1-1	-	-	TGTGCCAGCAGTTACTCGTCGTTTCCGAACACTGAAGCTTTCTTT	CASSYSSFPNTEAFF
TRBV3-1	TRBJ2-3	many	-	TGTGCCAGCAGCCAAGGGACTGGAGGCCCAGATACGCAGTATTTT	CASSQGTGGPDTQYF
TRBV2	TRBJ1-4	many	-	TGTGCCAGAAGGACAGCAACTAATGAAAAACTGTTTTTT	CARRTATNEKLFF
TRBV25-1	TRBJ2-3	many	TRBD1	TGTGCCAGCAGTGAGCCCGGGACAGGGGGACGAGATACGCAGTATTTT	CASSEPGTGGRDTQYF
TRBV6-1	TRBJ1-5	-	-	TGTGCCAGCAGTGGAACCGGGACAACTTATAGCAATCAGCCCCAGCATTTT	CASSGTGTTYSNQPQHF
TRBV7-2	TRBJ2-3	-	-	TGTGCCAGCAGCTTAGAGGGGCACACAGATACGCAGTGTTTT	CASSLEGHTDTQCF
TRBV7-7	TRBJ2-7	-	-	TGTGCTAGCAGCCCCACTGACGGAGCCTACGAGCAGTACTTC	CASSPTDGAYEQYF
TRBV11-2	TRBJ2-7	-	-	TGTGCCAGCAGACCGTTAATACGGAGTTCTTACTACGAGCAGTACTTC	CASRPLIRSSYYEQYF
TRBV7-9	TRBJ2-7	-	-	TGTGCCAGCAGCCCGGAGCGGGACACCCCGAAGGAGCAGTACTTC	CASSPERDTPKEQYF
TRBV5-5	TRBJ1-2	many	TRBD1	TGTGCCAGCAGCCCTGGACAGGATCAAAGCTACACCTTC	CASSPGQDQSYTF